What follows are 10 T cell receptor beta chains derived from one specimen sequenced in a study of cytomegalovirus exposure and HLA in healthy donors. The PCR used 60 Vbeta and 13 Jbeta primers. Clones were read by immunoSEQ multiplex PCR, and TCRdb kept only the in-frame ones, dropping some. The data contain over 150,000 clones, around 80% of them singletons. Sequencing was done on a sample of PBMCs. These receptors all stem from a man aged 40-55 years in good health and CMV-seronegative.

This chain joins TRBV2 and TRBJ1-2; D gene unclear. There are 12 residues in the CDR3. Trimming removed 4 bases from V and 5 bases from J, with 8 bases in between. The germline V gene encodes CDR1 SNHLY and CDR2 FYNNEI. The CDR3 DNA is TGTGCCAGCAGTGCAGGCGAATATGGCTACACCTTC. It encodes CASSAGEYGYTF.

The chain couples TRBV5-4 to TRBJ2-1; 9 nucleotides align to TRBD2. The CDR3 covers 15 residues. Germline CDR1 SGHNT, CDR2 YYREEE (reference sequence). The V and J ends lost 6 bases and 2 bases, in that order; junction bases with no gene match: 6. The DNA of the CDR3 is TGTGCCAGCACTCTGCGGGGGGGCACCTACAATGAGCAGTTCTTC. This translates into CASTLRGGTYNEQFF.

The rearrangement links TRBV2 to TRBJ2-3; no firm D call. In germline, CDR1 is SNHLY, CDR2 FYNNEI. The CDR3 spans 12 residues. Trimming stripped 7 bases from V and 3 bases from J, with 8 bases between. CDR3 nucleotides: TGTGCCAGCACCGTATATACAGATACGCAGTATTTT. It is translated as CASTVYTDTQYF.

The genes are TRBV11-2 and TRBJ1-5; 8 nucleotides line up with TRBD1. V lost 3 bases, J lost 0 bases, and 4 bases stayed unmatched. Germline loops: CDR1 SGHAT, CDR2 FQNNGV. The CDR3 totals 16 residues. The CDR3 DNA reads TGTGCCAGCAGCTTGGGGACAGGAGATAGCAATCAGCCCCAGCATTTT. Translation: CASSLGTGDSNQPQHF.

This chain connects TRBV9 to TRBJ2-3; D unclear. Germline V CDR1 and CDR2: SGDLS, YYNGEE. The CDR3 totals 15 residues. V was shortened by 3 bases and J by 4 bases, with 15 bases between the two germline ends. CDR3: CASSDSGSMADTQYF. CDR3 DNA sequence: TGTGCCAGCAGCGACTCAGGCTCGATGGCAGATACGCAGTATTTT.

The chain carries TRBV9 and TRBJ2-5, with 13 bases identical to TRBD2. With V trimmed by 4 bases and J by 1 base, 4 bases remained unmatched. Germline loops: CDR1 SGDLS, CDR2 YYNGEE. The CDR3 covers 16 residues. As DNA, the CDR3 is TGTGCCAGCAGCCCCGGGACTAGCGGGGTCCAAGAGACCCAGTACTTC. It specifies CASSPGTSGVQETQYF.

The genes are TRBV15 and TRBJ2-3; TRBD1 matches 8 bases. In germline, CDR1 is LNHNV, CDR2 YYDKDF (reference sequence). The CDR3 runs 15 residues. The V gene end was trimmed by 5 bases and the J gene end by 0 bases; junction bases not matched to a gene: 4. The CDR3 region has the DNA TGTGCCACCAGCTCGGGACAGGCAAGCACAGATACGCAGTATTTT. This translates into CATSSGQASTDTQYF.

CDR3 protein: CASFTVLAGAYEQYF. CDR3 nucleotide sequence: TGTGCCAGCTTCACCGTTCTAGCGGGGGCCTACGAGCAGTACTTC. The chain employs TRBV18 and TRBJ2-7; 10 bases map to TRBD2. V lost 7 bases, J lost 2 bases, and 8 bases stayed unmatched. The length of the CDR3 is 15 residues. CDR1 is KGHSH, CDR2 LQKENI, per germline.

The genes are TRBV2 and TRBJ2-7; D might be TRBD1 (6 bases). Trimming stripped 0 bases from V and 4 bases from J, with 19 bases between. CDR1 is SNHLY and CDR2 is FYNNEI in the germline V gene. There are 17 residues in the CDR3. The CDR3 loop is CASSEAGAGRGAYEQYF. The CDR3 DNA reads TGTGCCAGCAGTGAAGCAGGTGCAGGCAGGGGAGCGTACGAGCAGTACTTC.

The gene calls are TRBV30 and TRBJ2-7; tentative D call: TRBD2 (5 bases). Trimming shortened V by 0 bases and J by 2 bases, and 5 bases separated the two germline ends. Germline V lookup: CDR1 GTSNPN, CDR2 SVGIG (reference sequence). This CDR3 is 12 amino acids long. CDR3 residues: CAWSVGTYEQYF. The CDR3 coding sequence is TGTGCCTGGAGTGTCGGGACCTACGAGCAGTACTTC.